A selection of T cell receptor beta chains follows, all from one sample in a study of response to subunit inactivated influenza vaccine. From the RT-PCR reads, TCRdb called clonotypes with MiXCR, one entry per CDR3 protein. The sample has about 540,000 distinct CDR3 sequences, around 21% seen once. The sample was also reused in another study, on T cells expressing NK-cell markers.

The source was CD4+ T cells sorted from PBMCs, collected about 13 days after vaccination. Source of these receptors: a man over 45 who received an inactivated influenza vaccine. Each CDR3 is given with its conserved first and last residue.

cdr3_aa v_call
CASSLVLARTGELFF TRBV28
CASSSGALPNTDTQYF TRBV7-2
CASSPPSSAAEQFF TRBV18
CASRTSGTVYF TRBV3-1
CASSQVAGGPRTDTQYF TRBV3-1
CASSEGTGYGGELFF TRBV6-1
CASSYQGYNEQFF TRBV7-2
CASSEVGNEQYF TRBV2
CSARDEQLLAKNIQYF TRBV20-1
CASSPPGLSYNEQFF TRBV14
CASRVQNTEAFF TRBV28
CASSLLAIGAGKNIQYF TRBV28
CAWSVSEANTGELFF TRBV30
CASSYNRGIYNEQFF TRBV6-2/TRBV6-3
CSHRDRGINEQFF TRBV29-1
CASSQLGTRTFNEQFF TRBV14
CASSPGAERGGELFF TRBV7-2
CSARTPGLAGGSYNEQFF TRBV20-1
CASSYSAGMNTEAFF TRBV6-5
CASSTDRGGLFGGYTF TRBV7-8
CASSRSGTGGNEQFF TRBV5-6
CASSLGWDGELFF TRBV5-1
CSAPRTGMDTGELFF TRBV20-1
CAWTTGGNSNQPQHF TRBV30
CASSQPSGTSAGELFF TRBV6-2/TRBV6-3
CASSVATGQETQYF TRBV9
CARYRVETQYF TRBV21-1
CASSQGTFLYEQYF TRBV4-2
CASSTRATNEKLFF TRBV2
CSGGPDTQYF TRBV20-1
CASGPGGGAYNEQFF TRBV5-1
CSARTSGKGFEQFF TRBV20-1
CASSSRKGRVTDTQYF TRBV28
CAIGEGREGTGELFF TRBV10-3
CAISQEQGYEQFF TRBV10-3
CASSLGARTGGNGAEAFF TRBV5-1
CASRETGGRDTQYF TRBV3-1
CASTRSPAMNTEAFF TRBV6-2/TRBV6-3
CASSPGTGYDEQYF TRBV5-1
CSARDLQTGAHKF TRBV20-1
CASSQKGRGQPQHF TRBV3-1
CASSLASYFEQYF TRBV28
CASSQESGSSSYNEQFF TRBV4-1
CASSLASGARAFF TRBV7-2